The 27 T cell receptor beta chains below were found in one sample sequenced in a study of T cell repertoires in ileal Crohn's disease. Repertoires were generated with immunoSEQ multiplex PCR, while TCRdb's copy carries only in-frame clones and drops some. The sample lists about 12,000 clones, roughly four fifths occurring once. Described time point: neoterminal ileum biopsy at postoperative endoscopy, about 6 months after surgery. The specimen sequenced was ileal tissue. Receptors were obtained from an adult with Crohn's disease.

The genes are TRBV27 and TRBJ1-2, with TRBD1 matching 10 bases. The CDR3 length is 15 residues. J was trimmed by 4 bases and V by 6 bases; bases with no gene match: 8. Germline CDR1 MNHEY, CDR2 SMNVEV (reference sequence). Written as DNA, the CDR3 is TGTGCCAGCAGCCCGGGACAGGGGTTTGGCTATGGCTACACCTTC. Encoded protein: CASSPGQGFGYGYTF.

The count of this clone is one. Other DNA sequences in the sample encode the same CDR3. V and J are TRBV11-3 and TRBJ2-3; D uncertain. V lost 6 bases, J lost 0 bases, and 10 bases lay in between. The V gene's germline CDR1 is SGHNT and CDR2 YENEEA. The CDR3 sequence is 14 residues long. CDR3 loop: CASSLTASTDTQYF. CDR3 bases: TGTGCCAGCAGTCTCACAGCTAGCACAGATACGCAGTATTTT.

The chain uses TRBV29-1 and TRBJ1-2, with no clear D. Germline V gives CDR1 SQVTM, CDR2 ANQGSEA. The CDR3 has 12 amino acids. Trimming stripped 6 bases from V and 8 bases from J, with 16 bases between. As DNA, the CDR3 is TGCAGCGTCCAAATCACAGCCGGCGGCTACACCTTC. Amino acids: CSVQITAGGYTF.

V and J are TRBV11-3 and TRBJ2-6; 8 bases map to TRBD2. From germline, CDR1 is SGHNT and CDR2 YENEEA. V was pared by 5 bases and J by 0 bases, with 9 bases of the junction left unmatched. This CDR3 has 18 residues. CDR3 in amino acids: CASSHPGGAPSGANVLTF. The CDR3, as DNA: TGTGCCAGCAGCCATCCGGGAGGGGCCCCCTCTGGGGCCAACGTCCTGACTTTC.

This chain connects TRBV27 to TRBJ1-5; a weak D match, TRBD1 (5 bases). Deletions cut 5 bases from V and 2 bases from J, with 10 bases between. Germline-derived CDR1 and CDR2 are MNHEY and SMNVEV (reference sequence). The CDR3 contains 14 residues. In DNA form, the CDR3 reads TGTGCCAGCAGTCTCCTACAGGGCAATCAGCCCCAGCATTTT. It encodes CASSLLQGNQPQHF.

This clone was recorded a few times. This CDR3 reads CASGGSSSYNEQFF. Here the CDR3 DNA reads TGTGCCAGCGGCGGGTCTTCCTCCTACAATGAGCAGTTCTTC. The chain has TRBV25-1 and TRBJ2-1; D is perhaps TRBD2 (5 bases). This CDR3 spans 14 amino acids. Trimming shortened V by 8 bases and J by 0 bases, and 11 bases separated the two germline ends. Germline CDR1 reads MGHDK; CDR2 reads SYGVNS.

A few counts support this clone. The CDR3 nucleotides are TGCGCCAGCAGCCAGGGACTGTTCGGGGGAGATGAGCAGTTCTTC. Translated, it gives CASSQGLFGGDEQFF. The chain links TRBV4-1 to TRBJ2-1, with TRBD2 as a possible D gene (6 bases). CDR3 length equals 15 residues. The V end lost 3 bases, the J end lost 8 bases, and 17 bases lay between the germline ends. From germline, CDR1 is MGHRA and CDR2 YSYEKL.

The CDR3 is CATSGPGQGDEQYF. CDR3 nucleotides: TGTGCCACCAGCGGACCGGGACAGGGGGACGAGCAGTACTTC. The V gene is TRBV15, the J gene TRBJ2-7; 11 nucleotides agree with TRBD1. The ends lost 5 bases at V and 5 bases at J; junction bases unmatched: 5. The germline CDR1 and CDR2 sequences are LNHNV and YYDKDF (reference sequence). The CDR3 contains 14 residues.

This chain joins TRBV2 and TRBJ2-2, with D perhaps matching TRBD2 (6 bases). The V end lost 2 bases, the J end lost 5 bases, and 15 bases lay between the germline ends. The CDR3 has 16 residues. Germline V lookup: CDR1 SNHLY, CDR2 FYNNEI. CDR3: CASSENGGGGTGELFF. The CDR3 DNA sequence: TGTGCCAGCAGTGAAAATGGGGGAGGAGGAACCGGGGAGCTGTTTTTT. The full variable domain, in which reference TRBV2 and TRBJ2-2 provide the parts outside the CDR3, is EPEVTQTPSHQVTQMGQEVILRCVPISNHLYFYWYRQILGQKVEFLVSFYNNEISEKSEIFDDQFSVERPDGSNFTLKIRSTKLEDSAMYFCASSENGGGGTGELFFGEGSRLTVL.

CDR3 nucleotide sequence: TGCGCCAGCAGTCCCTTAGGGGACAGGGGCGGCAATGAGCAGTTCTTC. As protein: CASSPLGDRGGNEQFF. V usage is TRBV23-1 and J usage is TRBJ2-1; TRBD1 matches 10 bases. TRBV23-1 is recorded as an ORF, its role being uncertain. This CDR3 contains 16 residues. Losses at the gene ends were 4 bases for V and 6 bases for J; bases not matched to a gene: 9.

Here the CDR3 DNA reads TGTGCCAGCAGCGCCATAGCGGAAAGCACAGATACGCAGTATTTT. This sequence encodes CASSAIAESTDTQYF. This chain uses TRBV9 with TRBJ2-3; perhaps TRBD2 as D (6 bases). Trimming took 3 bases from V and 0 from J, leaving 11 bases between them. The germline gives CDR1 SGDLS, CDR2 YYNGEE. The CDR3 length is 15 residues.

This rearrangement joins TRBV15 to TRBJ1-1; a weak D match, TRBD1 (5 bases). The CDR3 consists of 14 residues. Germline CDR1 is LNHNV and CDR2 is YYDKDF (reference sequence). Trimming pared 5 bases from V and 4 bases from J, leaving 14 bases between. The CDR3 here is CATSFGGVSTEAFF. In DNA, the CDR3 is TGTGCCACCAGCTTCGGGGGAGTGAGCACTGAAGCTTTCTTT. The entire variable domain, with the rest obtained from reference TRBV15 and TRBJ1-1, is as follows: DAMVIQNPRYQVTQFGKPVTLSCSQTLNHNVMYWYQQKSSQAPKLLFHYYDKDFNNEADTPDNFQSRRPNTSFCFLDIRSPGLGDTAMYLCATSFGGVSTEAFFGQGTRLTVV.

This clone appeared a few times. The chain is built from TRBV9 and TRBJ1-2, with 7 nucleotides matching TRBD1. The CDR3 is 13 amino acids. CDR1 and CDR2 (germline): SGDLS, YYNGEE. The ends lost 3 bases at V and 4 bases at J; junction bases unmatched: 3. The CDR3 sequence is CASSAQGTYGYTF. DNA for the CDR3: TGTGCCAGCAGCGCACAGGGGACCTATGGCTACACCTTC.

V is TRBV6-9 and J is TRBJ1-2; D is uncertain. CDR3 length: 11 residues. Trimming pared 6 bases from V and 3 bases from J, leaving 5 bases between. Germline V CDR1 and CDR2: MNHGY, SVAAGI. The CDR3: CASRTDYGYTF. The DNA of the CDR3 is TGTGCCAGCAGGACTGACTATGGCTACACCTTC.

CDR3 nucleotides: TGTGCCAGCAGTTACTCCAGTTCGAACCCCTACGAGCAGTACTTC. Translating it yields CASSYSSSNPYEQYF. The V call is TRBV6-5, the J call TRBJ2-7; the D is unclear. This CDR3 contains 15 residues. V shed 0 bases and J shed 2 bases, with 11 bases lying between them. Germline CDR1 reads MNHEY; CDR2 reads SVGAGI.

The genes are TRBV5-4 and TRBJ2-7, with 7 nucleotides matching TRBD1. This CDR3 has 14 residues. The junction had 3 bases not matched to a gene; V was cut back by 0 bases and J by 3 bases. Germline-derived CDR1 and CDR2 are SGHNT and YYREEE (reference sequence). This CDR3 reads CASSLGQGLYEQYF. The CDR3 nucleotides are TGTGCCAGCAGCTTGGGACAGGGTCTCTACGAGCAGTACTTC.

V is TRBV6-5 and J is TRBJ1-1; D is possibly TRBD1 (6 bases). The germline gives CDR1 MNHEY, CDR2 SVGAGI. This CDR3 has 15 amino acids. Trimming shortened V by 7 bases and J by 3 bases, and 18 bases separated the two germline ends. CDR3 bases: TGTGCCAGCACCGCCACCTTAGGGGGTTACACTGAAGCTTTCTTT. Translation: CASTATLGGYTEAFF.

The chain links TRBV5-1 to TRBJ1-4, with a tentative D call TRBD1 (6 bases). CDR3 length equals 15 residues. CDR1 and CDR2 (germline): SGHRS, YFSETQ. Trimming removed 4 bases from V and 4 bases from J, with 14 bases in between. The CDR3 DNA follows: TGCGCCAGCAGCGCACAGGGATCGGGTAATGAAAAACTGTTTTTT. Its protein product is CASSAQGSGNEKLFF. The full variable domain, its missing parts supplied by reference TRBV5-1 and TRBJ1-4, is KAGVTQTPRYLIKTRGQQVTLSCSPISGHRSVSWYQQTPGQGLQFLFEYFSETQRNKGNFPGRFSGRQFSNSRSEMNVSTLELGDSALYLCASSAQGSGNEKLFFGSGTQLSVL.

This chain uses TRBV11-3 with TRBJ2-2, with D maybe TRBD2 (5 bases). Germline-derived CDR1 and CDR2 are SGHNT and YENEEA. This CDR3 has 14 residues. V was pared by 3 bases and J by 0 bases, with 5 bases between. CDR3 protein: CASSLGANTGELFF. The CDR3 nucleotides read TGTGCCAGCAGCTTGGGAGCGAACACCGGGGAGCTGTTTTTT.

This clone has more than one count but fewer than ten. This same CDR3 is encoded by further DNA sequences in the sample. The CDR3 DNA is TGTGCCATCAGTGGACAAGCGAACACTGAAGCTTTCTTT. Encoded protein: CAISGQANTEAFF. This rearrangement joins TRBV10-3 to TRBJ1-1; D remains unclear. CDR3 length: 13 amino acids. V was pared by 4 bases and J by 1 base, with 7 bases between. Germline CDR1 is ENHRY and CDR2 is SYGVKD.

CDR3 DNA sequence: TGCGCCAGCAGCTCTTACTACGAGCAGTACTTC. This codes for CASSSYYEQYF. The rearrangement links TRBV5-1 to TRBJ2-7; D is unresolved. This CDR3 has 11 residues. Trimming removed 3 bases at V and 3 bases at J, with 4 bases between. In germline, CDR1 is SGHRS, CDR2 YFSETQ.

Worth noting for this clone: One end of the junction does not line up with germline, which may come from a read error. The chain is built from TRBV7-7 and TRBJ2-2; D may be TRBD1 (5 bases). From germline, CDR1 is SSHAT and CDR2 FNYEAQ (reference sequence). The CDR3 is 16 residues long. For the CDR3, the DNA is TGTGCTAGCAGCTTAGCAGGACACGCGAACACCGGGGAGCTGTTTTTT. This gives the protein CASSLAGHANTGELFF.

This clone was observed once. The chain uses TRBV7-8 and TRBJ2-7; 10 bases agree with TRBD1. Germline trimming cut 4 bases from V and 3 bases from J; bases unmatched to any gene: 6. CDR3 size: 15 residues. Germline V lookup: CDR1 SGHVS, CDR2 FQNEAQ. The DNA for the CDR3 is TGTGCCAGCAGCTACGGGACAGGGGTTGGCTACGAGCAGTACTTC. Translated: CASSYGTGVGYEQYF. The full variable domain, in which reference TRBV7-8 and TRBJ2-7 provide the parts outside the CDR3, is GAGVSQSPRYKVAKRGQDVALRCDPISGHVSLFWYQQALGQGPEFLTYFQNEAQLDKSGLPSDRFFAERPEGSVSTLKIQRTQQEDSAVYLCASSYGTGVGYEQYFGPGTRLTVT.

The chain employs TRBV2 and TRBJ1-3; D gene unclear. The length of the CDR3 is 13 residues. Trimming removed 5 bases from V and 1 base from J, with 6 bases in between. Germline CDR1 is SNHLY and CDR2 is FYNNEI. CDR3 bases: TGTGCCAGCAGTCCAGTTTCTGGAAACACCATATATTTT. Its translation is CASSPVSGNTIYF.

The J gene is TRBJ2-3, the V gene TRBV5-1; 11 bases are a match to TRBD2. Germline V gene sequence: CDR1 SGHRS, CDR2 YFSETQ. J lost 6 bases, V lost 2 bases, and 5 bases had no gene match. CDR3 size: 15 residues. CDR3 region: CASSFSGGAVDTQYF. The CDR3 bases are TGCGCCAGCAGCTTTAGCGGGGGGGCTGTGGATACGCAGTATTTT.

The V and J genes are TRBV30 and TRBJ1-2, with TRBD1 as a possible D gene (6 bases). V gave up 5 bases and J gave up 4 bases, with 11 bases separating them. The CDR3 has 12 amino acids. The germline gives CDR1 GTSNPN, CDR2 SVGIG (reference sequence). The CDR3 region has the DNA TGTGCCTGGGCCCAGGGGTTCTATGGCTACACCTTC. Translating it yields CAWAQGFYGYTF. Supplemented by reference TRBV30 and TRBJ1-2, the full variable domain reads SQTIHQWPATLVQPVGSPLSLECTVEGTSNPNLYWYRQAAGRGLQLLFYSVGIGQISSEVPQNLSASRPQDRQFILSSKKLLLSDSGFYLCAWAQGFYGYTFGSGTRLTVV.

Worth noting for this clone: A junction boundary mismatches the germline segment, possibly from a read error. The chain combines TRBV7-7 with TRBJ2-1, with D uncertain. The CDR3 is made up of 15 amino acids. The germline gives CDR1 SSHAT, CDR2 FNYEAQ (reference sequence). The CDR3 region has the DNA TGTGCTAGCAGCCCCGACTTGGCGGATGACAATGAGCAGTTCTTC. Its protein product is CASSPDLADDNEQFF. Using reference TRBV7-7 and TRBJ2-1 for the parts outside the CDR3, the full variable domain is GAGVSQSPRYKVTKRGQDVTLRCDPISSHATLYWYQQALGQGPEFLTYFNYEAQPDKSGLPSDRFSAERPEGSISTLTIQRTEQRDSAMYRCASSPDLADDNEQFFGPGTRLTVL.